This T cell receptor (beta chain) appears in the sequencing data of a study of blood T cell repertoires in COVID-19. Study overall: Sites in the United States, Italy and Spain provided acute and convalescent COVID-19 samples. T cells, B-cell-depleted T cells, or PBMCs provided the cDNA or gDNA that served as material.

The germline V and J ends were trimmed by 4 bases and 6 bases, with 12 bases remaining between them. This CDR3 is built from 14 residues. From germline, CDR1 is MNHEY and CDR2 SVGAGI. In the original analysis: Amplified reference gene primers provided the basis for estimating nucleated cell counts. Assay used: immunoSEQ multiplex PCR; TCRdb lists only in-frame clones, some missing. The V and J calls and the clone size are those of that table, but D and trimming were determined from the DNA. The sample consists of around 31,000 clones, 80% to 90% of them appearing once. Sequencing used peripheral blood. The source is a man between 60 and 75 years old with acute or convalescent COVID-19. The J gene is TRBJ2-2, the V gene TRBV6-5; D is possibly TRBD2 (5 bases). The CDR3 DNA is TGTGCCAGCAGTTCTATAGCGTTGTCCGGGGAGCTGTTTTTT. This sequence encodes CASSSIALSGELFF.